The entry below gives a single TCR beta chain sequence along with its context. The sorted-subset replicate PCRs were given about 210 ng DNA, which is 30,000 to 35,000 T cell genomes. Some clones are missing from TCRdb's copy, which holds only in-frame ones; the method was immunoSEQ multiplex PCR. The repertoire has fewer than 400,000 clones, under 80% of them found once; the top ten carry 10%. The sample belongs to a study of shared clonotypes between healthy human individuals. Background on the study: Per-donor plates numbered three CD4 naive, three CD4 memory, two CD8 naive and one CD8 memory.

V was cut by 3 bases and J by 4 bases, with 13 bases left in between. CDR3 length: 13 amino acids. CDR1 SQVTM and CDR2 ANQGSEA come from the germline V gene. Adult donors, all healthy and HIV-negative, had no recent acute infections or vaccinations. V is TRBV29-1 and J is TRBJ2-7; a possible D gene is TRBD2 (6 bases). The receptor was derived from a man aged 25-40 years in good health. Specimen: memory CD4+ T cells sorted from blood. Subset denoted: CD45RA-negative fraction. The CDR3 loop is CSVDGGNGYEQYF. The CDR3 DNA follows: TGCAGCGTTGACGGGGGAAATGGATACGAGCAGTACTTC.